The rows below give T cell receptor beta chains drawn from one sample of a study of blood T cell repertoires in COVID-19. Using immunoSEQ multiplex PCR, the repertoire was profiled, and TCRdb retains in-frame clones only, with some absent. The sample shows approximately 270,000 clones, 80% to 90% of them seen only once. Sequenced sample: peripheral blood. The receptor set was obtained from a woman in her 70s with acute or convalescent COVID-19. Each CDR3 is given with its conserved first and last residue. Each record gives: V gene, D gene, J gene, clone size, CDR3 DNA, CDR3 protein. A D gene is named only where the DNA matches it firmly. The size of a clone is reported for some rows only, either as once, few or many, or as a class for expanded clones.

TRBV10-2	.	TRBJ1-2	once	TGCGCCAGCAGTGTGGCGGGGGCGGATGGCTACACCTTC	CASSVAGADGYTF
TRBV5-1	TRBD2	TRBJ2-1	.	TGCGCCAGCACCCGTACCGTTAGCGGGGGGCCCAATGAGCAGTTCTTC	CASTRTVSGGPNEQFF
TRBV11-3	.	TRBJ2-3	.	TGTGCCAGCCGAGAACCGTCCTCGGTGCGCGATACGCAGTATTTT	CASREPSSVRDTQYF
TRBV5-1	TRBD1	TRBJ1-6	.	TGCGCCAGCAGCCAGGGACAGTTGGCTTCACCCCTCCACTTT	CASSQGQLASPLHF
TRBV4-1	.	TRBJ2-2	.	TGCGCCAGCAGAGTTCGCTCTGTTGCGGGGCAGAACACCGGGGAGCTGTTTTTT	CASRVRSVAGQNTGELFF
TRBV18	.	TRBJ1-5	.	TGTGCCAGCTCTGGGGGCAATAGCAATCAGCCCCAGCATTTT	CASSGGNSNQPQHF
TRBV4-1	.	TRBJ1-2	.	TGCGCCAGCAGCCCCCAGACAGATTTTCATCCCACCTTC	CASSPQTDFHPTF
TRBV6-5	.	TRBJ1-6	.	TGTGCCAGCAGCCAAACAGGGTACGCTTCACCCCTCCACTTT	CASSQTGYASPLHF
TRBV10-1	TRBD2	TRBJ2-1	.	TGCGCCAGCAGTGAGGGGGCGGGGGACCACAATGAGCAGTTCTTC	CASSEGAGDHNEQFF
TRBV7-2	.	TRBJ2-7	few	TGTGCCAGCAGCGAACGGGGCAGGGGATTGTTATACGAGCAGTACTTC	CASSERGRGLLYEQYF
TRBV11-2	TRBD1	TRBJ1-1	.	TGTGCCAGCAGCTCAGGGACAGGGGTGAACACTGAAGCTTTCTTT	CASSSGTGVNTEAFF
TRBV3-1/TRBV3-2	TRBD2	TRBJ2-1	.	TGTGCCAGCAGCCCCCAGACTAGGGAGGGTTATGAGCAGTTCTTC	CASSPQTREGYEQFF
TRBV18	.	TRBJ2-3	.	TGTGCCAGCTCACCGGCGCTAGGCCCTTACACCGATACGCAGTATTTT	CASSPALGPYTDTQYF
TRBV2	.	TRBJ2-2	.	TGTGCCAGCAGTCGACAGTCCGCAACCGGGGAGCTGTTTTTT	CASSRQSATGELFF
TRBV11-2	TRBD1	TRBJ1-1	.	TGTGCCAGCAGCGCCCAACGGGACAGGGTCGGTGCTTTCTTT	CASSAQRDRVGAFF
TRBV7-9	TRBD2	TRBJ2-5	once	TGTGCCAGCAGCCAGGGGGGACTAGCGGGGGCCCCGCAAGAGACCCAGTACTTC	CASSQGGLAGAPQETQYF
TRBV2	TRBD2	TRBJ2-3	.	TGTGCCAGCAGGGGGAGGGGTGGGGGCACAGATACGCAGTATTTT	CASRGRGGGTDTQYF
TRBV5-4	TRBD2	TRBJ2-7	.	TGTGCCAGCAGCTGGGGGGGCTCCTACGAGCAGTACTTC	CASSWGGSYEQYF
TRBV20-1	.	TRBJ1-1	.	TGCAGTGCTCGATACGGCACTGAAGCTTTCTTT	CSARYGTEAFF
TRBV9	.	TRBJ2-2	.	TGTGCCAGCAGCGCGAGCCGTACCGGGGAGCTGTTTTTT	CASSASRTGELFF
TRBV6-5	TRBD1	TRBJ2-7	.	TGTGCCAGCCAGGCCCTTGGACAGGGGGCCCTCGAGCAGTACTTC	CASQALGQGALEQYF
TRBV28	.	TRBJ2-7	.	TGTGCCAGCAGGGGGGGGCAGGGTGTCAACGAGCAGTACTTC	CASRGGQGVNEQYF
TRBV3-1/TRBV3-2	.	TRBJ1-3	.	TGTGCCAGCAGCCAAGGACAGATTATAGGAAACACCATATATTTT	CASSQGQIIGNTIYF
TRBV29-1	.	TRBJ2-1	.	TGCAGCGTTGAAGATCCGGGGTATGTGGAAAATGAGCAGTTCTTC	CSVEDPGYVENEQFF
TRBV10-2	TRBD1	TRBJ1-5	.	TGCGCCAGCAACCAGGGGGCCCAGCCCCAGCATTTT	CASNQGAQPQHF
TRBV5-1	TRBD1	TRBJ2-7	.	TGCGCCAGCAGCTCGGTTGGGAGACAGGGAAACGAGCAGTACTTC	CASSSVGRQGNEQYF
TRBV6-5	.	TRBJ2-1	.	TGTGCCAGCAGTTATGAGGGTCACTCGGACAATGAGCAGTTCTTC	CASSYEGHSDNEQFF
TRBV7-3	.	TRBJ2-5	.	TGTGCCAGCAGCTTCCCCGGGGAGACCCAGTACTTC	CASSFPGETQYF